These T cell receptor beta chains were read from a single sample in a study of identical twins. TCRdb re-called the 5' RACE reads through MiXCR, storing one row per CDR3 protein. The top ten hold more than 3.5% of the sample, which has 200,000 to 300,000 distinct CDR3 sequences, roughly 13% seen once. The data were also submitted as part of a second study, on yellow fever vaccine responses in identical twins.

The sequenced material came from memory (CD45RO+) T cells sorted from blood. The receptors here all came from a woman aged 18-29 years in good health. CDR3s include the opening cysteine and the closing phenylalanine or tryptophan. The order of the fields is D gene, V gene, clone size, J gene, CDR3 DNA, CDR3 protein. A D gene is named only where the DNA matches it firmly. Clone size is stated in some rows and not others, as once, few, many or a class when expanded.

>TRBD2|TRBV20-1|few|TRBJ2-5
TGCAGTGCTCCACCCCTAGCGGGGGGTAAAGAGACCCAGTACTTC
CSAPPLAGGKETQYF
>TRBD1|TRBV5-1|.|TRBJ2-7
TGCGCCAGCAGCGTTGACGGGACAGCCTACGAGCAGTACTTC
CASSVDGTAYEQYF
>TRBD1|TRBV7-2|many|TRBJ2-7
TGTGCCAGCAGGATGACAGGGGGCTCCTACGAGCAGTACTTC
CASRMTGGSYEQYF
>TRBD2|TRBV10-3|.|TRBJ2-1
TGTGCCATAAGGGGGACTAGCGGGAGGAGCCCCTACAATGAGCAGTTCTTC
CAIRGTSGRSPYNEQFF
>.|TRBV7-3|.|TRBJ2-3
TGTGCCAGCAGCCCTATTAATGGTCCGCCAGGGGATACGCAGTATTTT
CASSPINGPPGDTQYF
>.|TRBV4-2|few|TRBJ2-5
TGTGCCAGCAGCCAAGATAACCGGGCCGGAGGGGAGACCCAGTACTTC
CASSQDNRAGGETQYF
>.|TRBV11-2|.|TRBJ2-1
TGTGCCAGCAGCGTTCTATGGGCCCCGGTGCCTTCCTACAATGAGCAGTTCTTC
CASSVLWAPVPSYNEQFF
>.|TRBV9|few|TRBJ2-5
TGTGCCAGCAGCGTAGGGGAAAGGTGGGAGACCCAGTACTTC
CASSVGERWETQYF
>.|TRBV30|few|TRBJ2-4
TGTGCCTGGGGCTCAGGGGGGGCCAAAAACATTCAGTACTTC
CAWGSGGAKNIQYF
>.|TRBV3-1|.|TRBJ2-2
TGTGCCAGCAGCCAAGATGGGACGAGGGGCACCGGGGAGCTGTTTTTT
CASSQDGTRGTGELFF
>.|TRBV18|few|TRBJ2-1
TGTGCCAGCTCACCATTTCAACAGGGTGGCAATGAGCAGTTCTTC
CASSPFQQGGNEQFF
>.|TRBV3-1|.|TRBJ2-5
TGTGCCAGCAGCCAAGTTCTTTTTTTGGGGACCCAGTACTTC
CASSQVLFLGTQYF
>.|TRBV12-3/TRBV12-4|many|TRBJ2-5
TGTGCCAGCAGTTTAAACGATAAAGAGACCCAGTACTTC
CASSLNDKETQYF
>TRBD2|TRBV3-1|.|TRBJ2-2
TGTGCCAGCAGCCTCCGAAGACTAGCGGGGAACACCGGGGAGCTGTTTTTT
CASSLRRLAGNTGELFF
>.|TRBV11-3|few|TRBJ1-1
TGTGCCAGCAGCCCCTCGGGGGTGAACACTGAAGCTTTCTTT
CASSPSGVNTEAFF
>TRBD1|TRBV12-3/TRBV12-4|.|TRBJ2-1
TGTGCCAGCAGGCTCAACAGGGGGCAGTCCTACAATGAGCAGTTCTTC
CASRLNRGQSYNEQFF
>.|TRBV7-9|many|TRBJ2-3
TGTGCCAGCAGCCCTGCGCCGGATACGCAGTATTTT
CASSPAPDTQYF
>.|TRBV28|.|TRBJ1-1
TGTGCCAGCAGTGGAGGGGTGACTGAAGCTTTCTTT
CASSGGVTEAFF
>.|TRBV27|.|TRBJ2-1
TGTGCCAGCAGTTCCAGGGGAGGCTCCTACAATGAGCAGTTCTTC
CASSSRGGSYNEQFF
>.|TRBV18|.|TRBJ2-3
TGTGCCAGCTCACCTACCGCGACGAAACTCCCGGACAGCGCAGATACGCAGTATTTT
CASSPTATKLPDSADTQYF
>TRBD1|TRBV2|many|TRBJ2-6
TGTGCCAGCAGTGAGGGCAGGGGGCCTGGGGCCAACGTCCTGACTTTC
CASSEGRGPGANVLTF
>.|TRBV7-2|few|TRBJ2-1
TGTGCCAGCAGCTTATGGCGTGGGAATGAGCAGTTCTTC
CASSLWRGNEQFF
>TRBD1|TRBV5-1|few|TRBJ2-3
TGCGCCAGCAGCTTGCCCGGGACAGGTGGCACAGATACGCAGTATTTT
CASSLPGTGGTDTQYF
>.|TRBV12-3/TRBV12-4|few|TRBJ2-1
TGTGCCAGCAGACCTAGTGGAGGGAATGAGCAGTTCTTC
CASRPSGGNEQFF
>TRBD2|TRBV11-2|few|TRBJ2-1
TGTGCCAGCAGACATCCTCACCGGGAGGGGACCTACAATGAGCAGTTCTTC
CASRHPHREGTYNEQFF
>.|TRBV15|.|TRBJ1-2
TGTGCCACCAGCAGAGACCGGGAAGGTCTTAACTATGGCTACACCTTC
CATSRDREGLNYGYTF
>TRBD1|TRBV7-9|few|TRBJ1-5
TGTGCCAGCAGCCCAGGGGGAAGTCAGCCCCAGCATTTT
CASSPGGSQPQHF
>.|TRBV4-2|many|TRBJ1-1
TGTGCCAGCAGCCAAGATCTGGGGGGGGGAGCTGAAGCTTTCTTT
CASSQDLGGGAEAFF
>.|TRBV2|few|TRBJ1-2
TGTGCCAGCATGGCACGCAGGGCGACAGATGGCTACACCTTC
CASMARRATDGYTF
>TRBD2|TRBV4-3|.|TRBJ2-5
TGCGCCAGCAGCCAAGAGGTTCTAGGGCTAGCGGGAGTGGGAGAGACCCAGTACTTC
CASSQEVLGLAGVGETQYF
>.|TRBV3-1|few|TRBJ2-6
TGTGCCAGCAGCCAAGAAACAGGCCTCTTATCTGGGGCCAACGTCCTGACTTTC
CASSQETGLLSGANVLTF
>.|TRBV3-1|.|TRBJ1-1
TGTGCCAGCAGCCAAGGAGGGTCAGTCAACACTGAAGCTTTCTTT
CASSQGGSVNTEAFF
>.|TRBV11-3|few|TRBJ2-4
TGTGCCAGCAGCGAGAGGGCTAGCTCGAGCATTCAGTACTTC
CASSERASSSIQYF
>.|TRBV15|.|TRBJ1-1
TGTGCCACCAGCAGAGGAACGAACACTGAAGCTTTCTTT
CATSRGTNTEAFF
>TRBD1|TRBV6-1|.|TRBJ2-3
TGTGCCAGCAGGTTGACAGGGGGCACAGATACGCAGTATTTT
CASRLTGGTDTQYF
>.|TRBV7-9|few|TRBJ2-3
TGTGCCAGCCAAGTTGGGGCTCATGATACGCAGTATTTT
CASQVGAHDTQYF
>.|TRBV5-1|.|TRBJ2-3
TGCGCCAGCCACCCCCGGCCGGGAATCACAGATACGCAGTATTTT
CASHPRPGITDTQYF
>TRBD1|TRBV5-1|many|TRBJ2-2
TGCGCCAGCAGCTGGGGACAGGGGACCGGGGAGCTGTTTTTT
CASSWGQGTGELFF
>TRBD2|TRBV7-9|few|TRBJ2-3
TGTGCCAGCAGCTCCCGGCTAGCGGGAGTCACAGATACGCAGTATTTT
CASSSRLAGVTDTQYF
>.|TRBV2|few|TRBJ2-5
TGTGCCAGCAGGAGGGAGGAGGAGACCCAGTACTTC
CASRREEETQYF
>.|TRBV28|few|TRBJ1-1
TGTGCCAGCAGTCCACAGTTCAGAATGAACACTGAAGCTTTCTTT
CASSPQFRMNTEAFF
>.|TRBV7-3|.|TRBJ1-6
TGTGCCAGCAGCCCGAGGGAGGGAAGCAATTCACCCCTCCACTTT
CASSPREGSNSPLHF
>TRBD1|TRBV6-1|.|TRBJ1-1
TGTGCCAGCAGTGATGAGGGGGCGAGCACTGAAGCTTTCTTT
CASSDEGASTEAFF
>TRBD1|TRBV12-3/TRBV12-4|many|TRBJ1-5
TGTGCCAGCAGTTTGGACAGGGGGCAGCCCCAGCATTTT
CASSLDRGQPQHF
>.|TRBV7-2|few|TRBJ2-1
TGTGCCAGCAGCCCAGGGCCCACCTACAATGAGCAGTTCTTC
CASSPGPTYNEQFF
>.|TRBV7-9|few|TRBJ2-1
TGTGCCAGCAGCTTAGCCCCAGGACAGCCCCCCTACAATGAGCAGTTCTTC
CASSLAPGQPPYNEQFF
>.|TRBV7-2|many|TRBJ2-3
TGTGCCAGCAGCCGTACAGGAAAGGGGACAGATACGCAGTATTTT
CASSRTGKGTDTQYF
>TRBD2|TRBV19|few|TRBJ2-1
TGTGCCAGTAGTATAGATTCGGCTAGCGGGGCCCCCCTCTACAATGAGCAGTTCTTC
CASSIDSASGAPLYNEQFF
>TRBD2|TRBV4-3|many|TRBJ2-1
TGCGCCAGCAGCCTTACGACTAGCGGGGATTACAATGAGCAGTTCTTC
CASSLTTSGDYNEQFF
>.|TRBV6-1|.|TRBJ2-5
TGTGCCAGCAGTGAAGGCAGAGACCAAGAGACCCAGTACTTC
CASSEGRDQETQYF
>.|TRBV20-1|.|TRBJ2-1
TGCAGTGCTACCACTGAGACTAGTTATTCCTCCTACAATGAGCAGTTCTTC
CSATTETSYSSYNEQFF
>TRBD1|TRBV5-4|.|TRBJ2-4
TGTGCCAGCAGCTCTCCTACGGGACAGCAAAACATTCAGTACTTC
CASSSPTGQQNIQYF
>TRBD2|TRBV5-1|few|TRBJ2-1
TGCGCCAGCAGCGTACTAGCGGGGGATGAGCAGTTCTTC
CASSVLAGDEQFF
>TRBD1|TRBV5-6|many|TRBJ1-1
TGTGCCAGCAGCCTCTTGGGGACAGGGGTGAACACTGAAGCTTTCTTT
CASSLLGTGVNTEAFF
>.|TRBV20-1|few|TRBJ2-1
TGCAGTGCTGTTCCGGGGGAGCAGTTCTTC
CSAVPGEQFF